Shown below are 20 T cell receptor beta chains from a single sample sequenced in a study of shared T cell receptors in the human thymus. Libraries were prepared by immunoSEQ multiplex PCR; TCRdb keeps only in-frame clonotypes and omits some of them. Here the sample spans over 650,000 clones, approximately 89% being singletons. These same data were also listed under a study on human thymus T cells.

The source material was thymocytes. The receptors shown here come from a boy less than two years old with a congenital heart defect.

This clone was detected only once. The CDR3 nucleotides are TGTGCCAGCAGCGTAGAGGGGGTAAAGCAATCTGGGGCCAACGTCCTGACTTTC. It codes for CASSVEGVKQSGANVLTF. The chain combines TRBV9 with TRBJ2-6; D is possibly TRBD1 (6 bases). The CDR3 has 18 residues. CDR1 is SGDLS, CDR2 YYNGEE, per germline. V was clipped by 0 bases and J by 1 base, with 14 bases between them.

Worth noting for this clone: Other DNA sequences of this sample code for an identical CDR3. CDR3 nucleotides: TGTGCCAGCAGCCCCCTGAGCGGCCCATACAATGAGCAGTTCTTC. This sequence encodes CASSPLSGPYNEQFF. V is TRBV27 and J is TRBJ2-1, with D possibly matching TRBD2 (5 bases). The CDR3 runs 15 residues. Trimming removed 6 bases at V and 4 bases at J, with 16 bases between. Germline CDR1 MNHEY, CDR2 SMNVEV (reference sequence).

The CDR3 bases are TGTGCCAGCAGCCTCAGGTCTTCCTTTTTTAGAGGCACAGATACGCAGTATTTT. Translation gives CASSLRSSFFRGTDTQYF. The chain joins TRBV13 to TRBJ2-3, with D uncertain. Per the germline V gene, CDR1 is PRHDT and CDR2 is FYEKMQ (reference sequence). The CDR3 runs 18 residues. Deletions cut 5 bases from V and 1 base from J, with 22 bases between.

This chain uses TRBV18 with TRBJ1-5; TRBD1 matches at 11 bases. V shed 3 bases, J shed 0 bases, and the junction held 7 bases outside the gene matches. The V gene's germline CDR1 is KGHSH and CDR2 LQKENI. The CDR3 is 18 amino acids. The CDR3 here is CASSPGQGVNHSNQPQHF. In DNA, the CDR3 is TGTGCCAGCTCACCGGGACAGGGGGTGAACCATAGCAATCAGCCCCAGCATTTT.

This rearrangement joins TRBV28 to TRBJ2-7, with D maybe TRBD2 (6 bases). Trimming pared 0 bases from V and 0 bases from J, leaving 18 bases between. Germline CDR1 and CDR2: MDHEN and SYDVKM. CDR3 size: 18 residues. The CDR3 coding sequence is TGTGCCAGCAGTTTATGGACTAGGGGCTACGCAGACTCCTACGAGCAGTACTTC. As protein: CASSLWTRGYADSYEQYF.

The CDR3 DNA is TGTGCCAGCAGCCAAGATGGACAGATGTCACCCCTCCACTTT. Its protein is CASSQDGQMSPLHF. The chain carries TRBV14 and TRBJ1-6; possible D gene TRBD1, 6 bases. Germline V CDR1 and CDR2: SGHDN, FVKESK. Trimming left V 0 bases short and J 10 bases short, with 10 bases between. CDR3 length equals 14 residues. The complete variable domain, with remaining parts taken from reference TRBV14 and TRBJ1-6, reads EAGVTQFPSHSVIEKGQTVTLRCDPISGHDNLYWYRRVMGKEIKFLLHFVKESKQDESGMPNNRFLAERTGGTYSTLKVQPAELEDSGVYFCASSQDGQMSPLHFGNGTRLTVT.

A single count supports this clone. The chain links TRBV5-6 to TRBJ1-2, with 7 bases fitting TRBD1. This CDR3 is 16 amino acids long. The ends lost 2 bases at V and 3 bases at J; junction bases unmatched: 10. Germline CDR1 and CDR2: SGHDT and YYEEEE. The CDR3 sequence: CASSFKGGSYHYGYTF. CDR3 nucleotides: TGTGCCAGCAGCTTTAAAGGGGGCAGCTACCACTATGGCTACACCTTC.

This clone was counted between two and nine times. The chain recombines TRBV5-6 with TRBJ1-5, with D maybe TRBD1 (6 bases). The germline V gene encodes CDR1 SGHDT and CDR2 YYEEEE. The CDR3 covers 13 residues. V was pared by 4 bases and J by 6 bases, with 11 bases between. The CDR3 DNA reads as TGTGCCAGCAGCCCACAGGGAAGTCAGCCCCAGCATTTT. It is translated as CASSPQGSQPQHF. Variable domain in full (rest from reference TRBV5-6 and TRBJ1-5): DAGVTQSPTHLIKTRGQQVTLRCSPKSGHDTVSWYQQALGQGPQFIFQYYEEEERQRGNFPDRFSGHQFPNYSSELNVNALLLGDSALYLCASSPQGSQPQHFGDGTRLSIL.

The V and J genes are TRBV18 and TRBJ1-3; TRBD1 is a possible D gene (6 bases). CDR1 and CDR2 (germline): KGHSH, LQKENI. The CDR3 spans 17 residues. V lost 4 bases and J 0 bases, leaving 16 bases between the germline ends. The CDR3 coding sequence is TGTGCCAGCTCACTCCCCAGGGGAGAGAGCTCTGGAAACACCATATATTTT. It codes for CASSLPRGESSGNTIYF. Full variable domain (rest looked up from reference TRBV18 and TRBJ1-3): NAGVMQNPRHLVRRRGQEARLRCSPMKGHSHVYWYRQLPEEGLKFMVYLQKENIIDESGMPKERFSAEFPKEGPSILRIQQVVRGDSAAYFCASSLPRGESSGNTIYFGEGSWLTVV.

This clone occurred once. The genes are TRBV10-2 and TRBJ1-1; tentative D call: TRBD1 (6 bases). The CDR3 has 15 amino acids. V lost 2 bases and J 3 bases, leaving 13 bases between the germline ends. Germline V gene lookup returns CDR1 WSHSY and CDR2 SAAADI. The CDR3 loop reads CASSEPTGKDTEAFF. CDR3 nucleotides: TGCGCCAGCAGTGAGCCAACAGGGAAGGACACTGAAGCTTTCTTT.

V is TRBV5-6 and J is TRBJ1-5; tentative D call: TRBD1 (5 bases). From germline, CDR1 is SGHDT and CDR2 YYEEEE. The V end was cut by 2 bases, the J end by 6 bases, with 9 bases between. CDR3 length: 13 residues. CDR3 in amino acids: CASSFSGGQPQHF. CDR3 nucleotide sequence: TGTGCCAGCAGCTTTTCCGGGGGTCAGCCCCAGCATTTT.

This clone was found once. The chain combines TRBV7-8 with TRBJ1-2, with D possibly TRBD1 on 5 matching bases. Trimming cost V 2 bases and J 0 bases, with 19 bases left between them. CDR1 and CDR2 (germline): SGHVS, FQNEAQ. The CDR3 is 18 amino acids. Here the CDR3 reads CASSLCREDGPTNYGYTF. The DNA for the CDR3 is TGTGCCAGCAGCTTATGCAGGGAAGATGGGCCCACTAACTATGGCTACACCTTC.

The chain recombines TRBV6-5 with TRBJ2-6, with D possibly TRBD2 on 6 matching bases. Trimming pared 8 bases from V and 0 bases from J, leaving 8 bases between. The CDR3 is 14 residues long. Germline V gives CDR1 MNHEY, CDR2 SVGAGI. CDR3 nucleotide sequence: TGTGCCAGCTGGGGGGTCTCTGGGGCCAACGTCCTGACTTTC. This gives the protein CASWGVSGANVLTF.

The chain has TRBV9 and TRBJ2-1, with TRBD1 matching over 7 bases. Germline V gives CDR1 SGDLS, CDR2 YYNGEE. The CDR3 loop spans 16 amino acids. With V trimmed by 3 bases and J by 5 bases, 11 bases remained unmatched. This CDR3 reads CASSGWSWDSNNEQFF. CDR3 nucleotides: TGTGCCAGCAGCGGGTGGTCGTGGGACAGCAACAATGAGCAGTTCTTC.

V and J are TRBV6-5 and TRBJ2-2, with TRBD1 as a possible D gene (6 bases). V gave up 7 bases and J gave up 0 bases, with 12 bases separating them. The CDR3 is 15 residues long. The V gene's germline CDR1 is MNHEY and CDR2 SVGAGI. The CDR3 DNA is TGTGCCAGCACCACCAGGACAGCGAACACCGGGGAGCTGTTTTTT. Translated, it gives CASTTRTANTGELFF.

The chain recombines TRBV4-1 with TRBJ1-6; 10 bases line up with TRBD1. The CDR3 is made up of 18 amino acids. V shed 1 base and J 9 bases; nucleotides not matched to a gene: 12. Germline V gene sequence: CDR1 MGHRA, CDR2 YSYEKL. The CDR3, as DNA: TGCGCCAGCAGCCAAGCACCCCGAGGACAGGGGGTTCGTTCACCCCTCCACTTT. This gives the protein CASSQAPRGQGVRSPLHF.

The rearrangement joins TRBV7-8 to TRBJ1-3, with 7 bases matching TRBD1. This CDR3 region has 15 residues. CDR1 is SGHVS and CDR2 is FQNEAQ in the germline V gene. With V trimmed by 4 bases and J by 2 bases, 5 bases remained unmatched. In DNA, the CDR3 is TGTGCCAGCAGCTCCCCGACAGGGCCTGGAAACACCATATATTTT. Translation gives CASSSPTGPGNTIYF.

This clone was seen only once. The J gene is TRBJ1-2, the V gene TRBV9; 7 bases match TRBD1. There are 15 residues in the CDR3. V lost 2 bases to trimming and J lost 8 bases; unmatched junction nucleotides: 12. From germline, CDR1 is SGDLS and CDR2 YYNGEE. The CDR3 DNA follows: TGTGCCAGCAGCGTGGGACCGGAGGGACAGCGGGGCTACACCTTC. This encodes CASSVGPEGQRGYTF.

This clone was seen more than once but under ten times. The V and J genes are TRBV18 and TRBJ2-7; perhaps TRBD2 as D (5 bases). Between the trimmed V and J ends, which lost 2 bases and 2 bases, there was a span of 16 bases. The CDR3 spans 16 residues. CDR1 and CDR2 from the germline V gene are KGHSH and LQKENI. As DNA, the CDR3 is TGTGCCAGCTCACCAATTCAGGCTAGCAACGCCTACGAGCAGTACTTC. Translated: CASSPIQASNAYEQYF.

The J gene is TRBJ2-7, the V gene TRBV5-6; D might be TRBD1 (5 bases). Between the trimmed V and J ends, which lost 0 bases and 4 bases, there was a span of 11 bases. Germline V gene sequence: CDR1 SGHDT, CDR2 YYEEEE. The CDR3 consists of 14 residues. This CDR3 reads CASSLDGRVYEQYF. In nucleotides, the CDR3 is TGTGCCAGCAGCTTGGACGGCAGGGTTTACGAGCAGTACTTC.